This TCR beta chain was retrieved from a study of radiation and T cells in renal cell carcinoma. The germline gives CDR1 SGHNT, CDR2 YYREEE (reference sequence). This CDR3 contains 14 residues. The V end lost 5 bases, the J end lost 5 bases, and 16 bases lay between the germline ends. Sample treatment: treatment-naive control, cytoreductive nephrectomy. The table lists this clone with many counts. Its antigen is unknown. Assay used: immunoSEQ multiplex PCR; TCRdb lists only in-frame clones, some missing. Of 24,000 or so clones listed, nearly 55% are singletons. The study's findings and limits: Only small tumor regions of around 1 g were sampled.

This sequence joins TRBV5-4 and TRBJ1-2, with a possible D match to TRBD1 (6 bases). Material: tumor tissue, obtained from a patient whose treatment was nephrectomy without radiotherapy. The clonotype originates from a human donor with renal cell carcinoma. CDR3 residues: CASRNWGGGYGYTF. The CDR3 DNA follows: TGTGCCAGCAGGAATTGGGGGGGCGGTTATGGCTACACCTTC. Full variable domain (remainder filled in from reference TRBV5-4 and TRBJ1-2): ETGVTQSPTHLIKTRGQQVTLRCSSQSGHNTVSWYQQALGQGPQFIFQYYREEENGRGNFPPRFSGLQFPNYSSELNVNALELDDSALYLCASRNWGGGYGYTFGSGTRLTVV.